These 17 T cell receptor beta chains share one sample of origin, sequenced in a study of blood T cell repertoires in COVID-19. Sequencing used immunoSEQ multiplex PCR; TCRdb keeps in-frame clones, though not all of them. The sample holds fewer than 120,000 clones; 70% to 90% are singletons and the top ten take 4% to 5%. Source material: peripheral blood. The receptors stem from a human donor in a cohort sampled during active COVID-19.

This chain uses TRBV19 with TRBJ1-2; possibly TRBD1 for D (5 bases). CDR3 length equals 14 residues. Per the germline V gene, CDR1 is LNHDA and CDR2 is SQIVND (reference sequence). Trimming shortened V by 3 bases and J by 4 bases, and 12 bases separated the two germline ends. CDR3 nucleotides: TGTGCCAGTAGTATTCTCACAGGTCCCTATGGCTACACCTTC. Its translation is CASSILTGPYGYTF.

This rearrangement joins TRBV9 to TRBJ2-2; D might be TRBD1 (7 bases). Germline assignment: CDR1 SGDLS and CDR2 YYNGEE. Trimming shortened V by 2 bases and J by 7 bases, and 12 bases separated the two germline ends. CDR3 length equals 14 residues. CDR3 coding DNA: TGTGCCAGCAGCGTCCGGCAGGGGGGCGGGGAGCTGTTTTTT. Encoded protein: CASSVRQGGGELFF. The complete variable domain, with remaining parts taken from reference TRBV9 and TRBJ2-2, reads DSGVTQTPKHLITATGQRVTLRCSPRSGDLSVYWYQQSLDQGLQFLIQYYNGEERAKGNILERFSAQQFPDLHSELNLSSLELGDSALYFCASSVRQGGGELFFGEGSRLTVL.

The rearrangement links TRBV2 to TRBJ2-1, with D possibly being TRBD2 (6 bases). Germline-derived CDR1 and CDR2 are SNHLY and FYNNEI. The length of the CDR3 is 15 residues. Trimming took 3 bases from V and 4 from J, leaving 13 bases between them. CDR3 nucleotides: TGTGCCAGCAGTGAGACCGCCGGAGGGTACAATGAGCAGTTCTTC. Its translation: CASSETAGGYNEQFF.

This clone was found a few times. The chain joins TRBV7-9 to TRBJ1-2, with 8 nucleotides matching TRBD1. This CDR3 comprises 14 residues. Germline CDR1 SEHNR, CDR2 FQNEAQ (reference sequence). V trimming: 5 bases; J trimming: 6 bases; junction bases outside the gene matches: 8. The CDR3 nucleotides are TGTGCCAGCAGCGGACCGACAGGGGTAAATGGCTACACCTTC. Protein product: CASSGPTGVNGYTF.

The chain combines TRBV28 with TRBJ1-2; the D gene is possibly TRBD1 (5 bases). Germline CDR1 and CDR2: MDHEN and SYDVKM. Trimming pared 2 bases from V and 6 bases from J, leaving 19 bases between. The CDR3 contains 16 residues. The CDR3 sequence is CASSLGQGIQLDGYTF. The CDR3 nucleotides are TGTGCCAGCAGTTTAGGTCAGGGCATTCAGCTAGATGGCTACACCTTC.

The V and J genes are TRBV20-1 and TRBJ2-4; 7 bases match TRBD2. The CDR3 has 15 amino acids. The germline V gene encodes CDR1 DFQATT and CDR2 SNEGSKA (reference sequence). The ends lost 3 bases at V and 4 bases at J; junction bases unmatched: 9. This CDR3 reads CSASLEAGNKNIQYF. The CDR3 region has the DNA TGCAGTGCTAGTTTAGAAGCGGGAAATAAAAACATTCAGTACTTC.

The V gene is TRBV7-2, the J gene TRBJ2-7; a possible D gene is TRBD1 (6 bases). In germline, CDR1 is SGHTA, CDR2 FQGNSA. This CDR3 has 14 residues. V was trimmed by 2 bases and J by 6 bases, leaving 14 bases between them. The CDR3 loop is CASSLNRVRVEQYF. The CDR3 nucleotides read TGTGCCAGCAGCTTAAACAGGGTAAGGGTCGAGCAGTACTTC.

The genes are TRBV6-5 and TRBJ1-6, with 7 nucleotides matching TRBD1. The CDR3 is 15 amino acids. V trimming: 2 bases; J trimming: 4 bases; junction bases outside the gene matches: 2. Germline values: CDR1 MNHEY, CDR2 SVGAGI. The CDR3 sequence: CASSYTGQYNSPLHF. The CDR3 DNA follows: TGTGCCAGCAGTTACACGGGACAGTATAATTCACCCCTCCACTTT.

This clone occurred a few times. The gene calls are TRBV19 and TRBJ1-5; D uncertain. The CDR3 runs 14 residues. V was cut by 11 bases and J by 1 base, with 15 bases left in between. Germline CDR1 reads LNHDA; CDR2 reads SQIVND (reference sequence). The CDR3 loop reads CAGSLVGSNQPQHF. For the CDR3, the DNA is TGTGCCGGGAGTTTGGTTGGGAGCAATCAGCCCCAGCATTTT. The full variable domain, in which reference TRBV19 and TRBJ1-5 provide the parts outside the CDR3, is DGGITQSPKYLFRKEGQNVTLSCEQNLNHDAMYWYRQDPGQGLRLIYYSQIVNDFQKGDIAEGYSVSREKKESFPLTVTSAQKNPTAFYLCAGSLVGSNQPQHFGDGTRLSIL.

This sequence joins TRBV6-2 or TRBV6-3 and TRBJ2-5, with 8 bases fitting TRBD1. This CDR3 is 18 amino acids long. The germline V gene has CDR1 MNHEY and CDR2 SVGEGT. V shed 5 bases, J shed 2 bases, and the junction held 16 bases outside the gene matches. The CDR3 loop reads CASSTGGSGEGPQETQYF. In DNA form, the CDR3 reads TGTGCCAGCAGTACAGGGGGATCAGGGGAAGGACCACAAGAGACCCAGTACTTC.

This sequence joins TRBV28 and TRBJ2-3; 9 bases align to TRBD2. Germline V gives CDR1 MDHEN, CDR2 SYDVKM. The length of the CDR3 is 17 residues. Trimming cost V 1 base and J 6 bases; bases outside gene matches: 11. CDR3 sequence: CASSLSPWAGGPDTQYF. CDR3 nucleotide sequence: TGTGCCAGCAGTTTATCCCCCTGGGCGGGGGGGCCTGATACGCAGTATTTT.

V usage is TRBV3-1 (or the pseudogene TRBV3-2) and J usage is TRBJ2-2; TRBD2 is a possible D gene (5 bases). V was shortened by 1 base and J by 9 bases, with 15 bases between the two germline ends. CDR1 is LGHDT and CDR2 is YNNKEL in the germline V gene (reference sequence). There are 15 residues in the CDR3. For the CDR3, the DNA is TGTGCCAGCAGCCAAGTCGGGGAACCGTGCCGGGAGCTGTTTTTT. Its protein product is CASSQVGEPCRELFF.

This clone was detected once. The rearrangement uses TRBV6-6 and TRBJ1-5; D call uncertain. V lost 5 bases to trimming and J lost 2 bases, with 19 bases between them. This CDR3 is 17 amino acids long. The V gene's germline CDR1 is MNHNY and CDR2 SVGAGI (reference sequence). The CDR3 DNA reads TGTGCCAGCAGTCGCACCCGAACCTCCTCGGGCAATCAGCCCCAGCATTTT. Encoded protein: CASSRTRTSSGNQPQHF.

CDR3 amino acids: CASSYSGVSDTEAFF. The CDR3 DNA reads as TGTGCCAGCAGTTACTCCGGGGTCTCGGACACTGAAGCTTTCTTT. The chain carries TRBV6-5 and TRBJ1-1; D uncertain. The V gene's germline CDR1 is MNHEY and CDR2 SVGAGI. This CDR3 has 15 residues. V was trimmed by 0 bases and J by 3 bases, leaving 11 bases between them.

This rearrangement joins TRBV19 to TRBJ1-2; D unclear. The CDR3 runs to 16 residues. V was clipped by 0 bases and J by 4 bases, with 15 bases between them. Germline loops: CDR1 LNHDA, CDR2 SQIVND (reference sequence). The CDR3 reads CASSIDQRPQTYGYTF. The CDR3, as DNA: TGTGCCAGTAGTATAGATCAACGCCCACAAACCTATGGCTACACCTTC.

A single count supports this clone. J is TRBJ2-2 and V is TRBV9, with a possible D match to TRBD2 (6 bases). This CDR3 contains 15 residues. Trimming removed 0 bases at V and 1 base at J, with 7 bases between. Germline CDR1 reads SGDLS; CDR2 reads YYNGEE. The CDR3 bases are TGTGCCAGCAGCGTAGACGGGGGGAACACCGGGGAGCTGTTTTTT. It specifies CASSVDGGNTGELFF.

J is TRBJ1-4 and V is TRBV6-5; D gene unclear. Germline loops: CDR1 MNHEY, CDR2 SVGAGI. This CDR3 is 14 amino acids long. Trimming shortened V by 6 bases and J by 8 bases, and 16 bases separated the two germline ends. The CDR3 region is CASSLGWSGEKLFF. For the CDR3, the DNA is TGTGCCAGCAGCCTCGGATGGTCCGGGGAAAAACTGTTTTTT.